The clone carrying this T cell receptor (beta chain) turned up a few times. Its matching antigen is unknown. The data derive from a study of T cells in Graves' hyperthyroidism and ophthalmopathy. Study summary: It was at initial diagnosis, before any treatment, that peripheral blood was collected.

The study's findings and limits: The majority of expanded thyroid clonotypes above 0.001 also appeared in blood.

This CDR3 is built from 15 residues. Trimming cost V 0 bases and J 1 base, with 9 bases left between them. Germline CDR1 and CDR2: LGHNA and YNFKEQ. Amplified TCR beta CDR3 regions came from RNA transcripts. An initial round of RT-PCR targeting the TCR CDR3 relied on the HTBI primer set. One entry per CDR3 protein results from TCRdb running MiXCR on the multiplex PCR reads. The sample lists roughly 840,000 distinct CDR3 sequences; 38% were seen once. V and J are TRBV4-2 and TRBJ2-5, with D perhaps TRBD2 (5 bases). The clonotype was recovered from a man aged 18 to 30 with Graves' hyperthyroidism. Sequencing input: blood. The CDR3 reads CASSQDQDFQETQYF. For the CDR3, the DNA is TGTGCCAGCAGCCAAGATCAGGACTTCCAAGAGACCCAGTACTTC.